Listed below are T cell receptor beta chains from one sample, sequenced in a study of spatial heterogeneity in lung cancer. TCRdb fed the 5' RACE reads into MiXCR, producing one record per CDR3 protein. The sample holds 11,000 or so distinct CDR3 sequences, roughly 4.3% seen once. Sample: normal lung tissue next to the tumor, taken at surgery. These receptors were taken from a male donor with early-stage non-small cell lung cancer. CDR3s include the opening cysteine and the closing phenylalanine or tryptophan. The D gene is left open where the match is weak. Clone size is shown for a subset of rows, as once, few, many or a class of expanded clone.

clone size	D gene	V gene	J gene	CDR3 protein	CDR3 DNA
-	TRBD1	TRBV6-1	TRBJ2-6	CASSRDRDALTF	TGTGCCAGCAGTCGGGACAGGGACGCCCTGACTTTC
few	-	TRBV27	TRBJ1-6	CASGGRRGDNSPLHF	TGTGCCTCGGGAGGACGGAGGGGGGATAATTCACCCCTCCACTTT
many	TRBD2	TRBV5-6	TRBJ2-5	CASSDRTSGQETQYF	TGTGCCAGCAGCGATCGGACTAGCGGGCAAGAGACCCAGTACTTC
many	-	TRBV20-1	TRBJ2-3	CSALRQFLDTQYF	TGCAGTGCCCTCCGCCAGTTCCTAGATACGCAGTATTTT
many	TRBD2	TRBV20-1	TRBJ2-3	CSARGFEGAGGSTDTQYF	TGCAGTGCTAGAGGGTTTGAAGGAGCGGGAGGTAGCACAGATACGCAGTATTTT
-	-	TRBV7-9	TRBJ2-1	CASSPPVLGGGGDEQFF	TGTGCCAGCAGCCCACCGGTCTTGGGCGGAGGGGGGGATGAGCAGTTCTTC
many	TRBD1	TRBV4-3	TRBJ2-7	CASSQSRGHEQYF	TGCGCCAGCAGCCAGTCAAGGGGGCACGAGCAGTACTTC
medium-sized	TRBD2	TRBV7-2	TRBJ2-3	CASSLGGSLDTQYF	TGTGCCAGCAGCTTAGGCGGGAGCTTGGATACGCAGTATTTT
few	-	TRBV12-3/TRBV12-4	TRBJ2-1	CASSHPGGSSWSEQFF	TGTGCCAGCAGCCACCCCGGGGGATCTTCTTGGTCTGAGCAGTTCTTC
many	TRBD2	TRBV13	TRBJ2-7	CASSSSGSGSLEQYF	TGTGCCAGCAGCTCTAGCGGGAGCGGATCCCTCGAGCAGTACTTC
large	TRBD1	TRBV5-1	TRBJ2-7	CASSFGQGKEQYF	TGCGCCAGCAGCTTTGGACAGGGTAAGGAGCAGTACTTC
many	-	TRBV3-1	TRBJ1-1	CASSQDQGWTEAFF	TGTGCCAGCAGCCAAGATCAGGGATGGACTGAAGCTTTCTTT
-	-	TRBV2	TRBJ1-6	CASSEQGGSPLHF	TGTGCCAGCAGTGAACAGGGTGGATCACCCCTCCACTTT
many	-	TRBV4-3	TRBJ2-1	CASSQGRADNEQFF	TGCGCCAGCAGCCAGGGTCGGGCGGACAATGAGCAGTTCTTC
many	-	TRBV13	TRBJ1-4	CASRTEMDEKLFF	TGTGCCAGCAGGACAGAAATGGATGAAAAACTGTTTTTT
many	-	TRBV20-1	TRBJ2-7	CSATTGTRAVEKGEQYF	TGCAGTGCAACAACAGGCACGCGAGCGGTCGAGAAAGGCGAGCAGTACTTC
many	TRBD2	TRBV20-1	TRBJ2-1	CSSRAGGRNEQFF	TGCAGTTCCCGGGCGGGGGGGAGGAATGAGCAGTTCTTC
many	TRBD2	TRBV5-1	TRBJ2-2	CASSFAGEGTGELFF	TGCGCCAGCAGCTTCGCGGGAGAGGGAACCGGGGAGCTGTTTTTT
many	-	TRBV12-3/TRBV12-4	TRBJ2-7	CASSLGSYEQYF	TGTGCCAGCAGTTTGGGTTCCTACGAGCAGTACTTC
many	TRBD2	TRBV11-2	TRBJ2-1	CASSLVAGLGEQFF	TGTGCCAGCAGCTTAGTAGCGGGATTAGGTGAGCAGTTCTTC
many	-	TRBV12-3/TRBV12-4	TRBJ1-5	CASSPRGQPQHF	TGTGCCAGCAGCCCCCGTGGTCAGCCCCAGCATTTT
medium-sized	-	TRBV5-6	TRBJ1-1	CASSFLNTEAFF	TGTGCCAGCAGCTTCTTGAACACTGAAGCTTTCTTT
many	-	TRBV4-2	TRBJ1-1	CASSQDVQYTEAFF	TGTGCCAGCAGCCAAGACGTACAGTACACTGAAGCTTTCTTT
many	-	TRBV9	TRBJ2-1	CASSVDLRDLGDNEQFF	TGTGCCAGCAGCGTAGACCTGAGAGACCTAGGCGACAATGAGCAGTTCTTC
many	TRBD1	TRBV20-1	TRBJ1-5	CSASAGQGSQPQHF	TGCAGTGCTAGCGCGGGACAGGGAAGTCAGCCCCAGCATTTT
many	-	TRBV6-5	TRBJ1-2	CASSSTGSANYGYTF	TGTGCCAGCAGTTCCACAGGGAGTGCAAACTATGGCTACACCTTC
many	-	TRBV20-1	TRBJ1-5	CSAKVGSGNQPQHF	TGCAGTGCTAAGGTTGGGTCTGGCAATCAGCCCCAGCATTTT
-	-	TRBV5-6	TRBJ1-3	CASSLAGEDTYF	TGTGCCAGCAGCTTGGCCGGGGAGGATACTTATTTT